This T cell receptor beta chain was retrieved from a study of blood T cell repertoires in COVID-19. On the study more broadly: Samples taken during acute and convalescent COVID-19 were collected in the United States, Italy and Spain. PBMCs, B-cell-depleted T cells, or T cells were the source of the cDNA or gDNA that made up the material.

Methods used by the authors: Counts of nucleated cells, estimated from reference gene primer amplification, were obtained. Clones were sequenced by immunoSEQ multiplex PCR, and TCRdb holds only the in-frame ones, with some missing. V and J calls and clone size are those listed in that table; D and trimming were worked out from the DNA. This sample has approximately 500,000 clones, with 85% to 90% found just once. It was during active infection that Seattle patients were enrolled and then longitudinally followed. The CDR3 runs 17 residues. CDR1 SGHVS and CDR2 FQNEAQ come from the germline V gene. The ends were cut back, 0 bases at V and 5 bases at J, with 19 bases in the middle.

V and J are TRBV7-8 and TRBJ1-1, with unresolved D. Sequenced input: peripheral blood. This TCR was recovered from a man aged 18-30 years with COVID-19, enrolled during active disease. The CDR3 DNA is TGTGCCAGCAGCTTAGCTATCCACCTCCGGAGTTTAACTGAAGCTTTCTTT. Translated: CASSLAIHLRSLTEAFF.